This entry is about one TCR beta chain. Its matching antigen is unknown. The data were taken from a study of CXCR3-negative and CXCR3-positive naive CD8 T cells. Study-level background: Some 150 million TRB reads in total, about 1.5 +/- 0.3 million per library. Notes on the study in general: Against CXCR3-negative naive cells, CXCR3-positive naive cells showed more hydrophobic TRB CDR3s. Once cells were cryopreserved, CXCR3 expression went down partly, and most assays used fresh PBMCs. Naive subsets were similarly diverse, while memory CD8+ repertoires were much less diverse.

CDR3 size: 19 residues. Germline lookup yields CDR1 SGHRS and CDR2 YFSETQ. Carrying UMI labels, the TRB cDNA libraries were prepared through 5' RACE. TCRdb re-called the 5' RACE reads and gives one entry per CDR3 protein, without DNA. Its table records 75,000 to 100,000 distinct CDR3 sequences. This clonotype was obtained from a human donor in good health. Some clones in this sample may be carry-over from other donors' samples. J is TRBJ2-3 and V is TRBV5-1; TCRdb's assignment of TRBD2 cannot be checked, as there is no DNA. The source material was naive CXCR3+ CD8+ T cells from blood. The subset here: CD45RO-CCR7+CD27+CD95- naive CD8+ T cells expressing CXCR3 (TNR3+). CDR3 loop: CASSSGLAGGPTSTDTQYF.